This T cell receptor beta chain comes out of a study of blood T cell repertoires in COVID-19. Turning to the study itself: PBMCs, B-cell-depleted T cells, or T cells were the source of the cDNA or gDNA that made up the material.

This clone appeared once. Per the original methods: Amplification of reference gene primers provided the estimated nucleated cell counts. The method was immunoSEQ multiplex PCR; TCRdb's version includes in-frame clones alone and lacks a portion of them. That table furnishes V, J and clone size, whereas the DNA furnished D and trimming. The sample has 250,000 to 300,000 clones, 81% seen once. V lost 5 bases, J lost 0 bases, and 20 bases lay in between. The CDR3 has 18 amino acids. Germline V lookup: CDR1 SGHVS, CDR2 FQNEAQ. Sample: peripheral blood. This receptor was obtained from a woman aged 55-70 years with active or convalescent COVID-19. V gene TRBV7-8 combines with J gene TRBJ2-1; no reliable D call. The DNA for the CDR3 is TGTGCCAGCAGCCCACTGGCCGGCGGCCCGAGCTCCTACAATGAGCAGTTCTTC. Its translation: CASSPLAGGPSSYNEQFF.